The 13 T cell receptor beta chains listed next were all sequenced from one sample in a study of T cells in Graves' hyperthyroidism and ophthalmopathy. Amplified TCR beta CDR3 regions derived from RNA transcripts. TCR CDR3 underwent first-round RT-PCR with the HTBI primer set. Each CDR3 protein gets one entry after TCRdb re-called the multiplex PCR reads with MiXCR. The sample shows 500,000 or so distinct CDR3 sequences, 15% to 20% of them seen only once. The specimen was blood. The receptors were gathered from a woman aged 18-30 years with Graves' ophthalmopathy.

The chain is built from TRBV5-1 and TRBJ2-3, with 7 bases matching TRBD1. The germline CDR1 and CDR2 sequences are SGHRS and YFSETQ. V was pared by 0 bases and J by 5 bases, with 12 bases of the junction left unmatched. The CDR3 is 17 residues long. Here the CDR3 reads CASSLEPTGSGVDTQYF. CDR3 coding DNA: TGCGCCAGCAGCTTGGAGCCGACAGGGTCAGGGGTAGATACGCAGTATTTT.

V gene TRBV5-4 combines with J gene TRBJ1-3; a possible D gene is TRBD1 (6 bases). The length of the CDR3 is 17 residues. Germline assignment: CDR1 SGHNT and CDR2 YYREEE (reference sequence). Deletions cut 3 bases from V and 0 bases from J, with 16 bases between. The CDR3 coding sequence is TGTGCCAGCAGCTCTCTCGGGACATCGAGCTCTGGAAACACCATATATTTT. Translated: CASSSLGTSSSGNTIYF.

This clonotype was seen many times. The chain combines TRBV28 with TRBJ2-7; TRBD1 is a possible D gene (6 bases). Germline V CDR1 and CDR2: MDHEN, SYDVKM. The length of the CDR3 is 15 residues. Trimming cost V 3 bases and J 0 bases, with 12 bases left between them. The CDR3 DNA is TGTGCCAGCAGTTTCGACAGGACTCGCTCCTACGAGCAGTACTTC. It specifies CASSFDRTRSYEQYF. Together with reference TRBV28 and TRBJ2-7, the CDR3 gives the full variable domain: DVKVTQSSRYLVKRTGEKVFLECVQDMDHENMFWYRQDPGLGLRLIYFSYDVKMKEKGDIPEGYSVSREKKERFSLILESASTNQTSMYLCASSFDRTRSYEQYFGPGTRLTVT.

This chain connects TRBV5-6 to TRBJ2-1; D tentatively reads TRBD1 or TRBD2 (5 bases each). Trimming shortened V by 4 bases and J by 5 bases, and 16 bases separated the two germline ends. Germline CDR1 SGHDT, CDR2 YYEEEE. This CDR3 has 15 residues. CDR3 DNA: TGTGCCAGCAGCCTCCGGGACCTTAAGAACAATGAGCAGTTCTTC. Translated, it gives CASSLRDLKNNEQFF.

This clonotype turned up a few times. CDR3 nucleotide sequence: TGTGCCAGCAGCCCACAGGAGTACTATGGCTACACCTTC. Translation gives CASSPQEYYGYTF. The chain recombines TRBV14 with TRBJ1-2; maybe TRBD1 (5 bases). Germline lookup yields CDR1 SGHDN and CDR2 FVKESK. Trimming shortened V by 4 bases and J by 3 bases, and 9 bases separated the two germline ends. The CDR3 length is 13 residues.

Concerning this clonotype itself: Being one base from a much bigger clone, this may be a read error. This sequence joins TRBV10-3 and TRBJ1-1, with 10 bases that match TRBD1. The germline V gene encodes CDR1 ENHRY and CDR2 SYGVKD. This CDR3 is 16 amino acids long. Here the CDR3 reads CAISEPRDRGFTGAFF. The CDR3 DNA reads as TGTGCCATCAGTGAGCCCCGGGACAGGGGTTTCACTGGAGCTTTCTTT.

This clonotype was picked up many times. This chain links TRBV20-1 with TRBJ2-7; D is possibly TRBD2 (5 bases). This CDR3 has 14 amino acids. V shed 1 base and J shed 2 bases, with 12 bases lying between them. The germline CDR1 and CDR2 sequences are DFQATT and SNEGSKA (reference sequence). CDR3 sequence (DNA): TGCAGTGCTAGAGGATGGGAGAACCCCTACGAGCAGTACTTC. Its protein is CSARGWENPYEQYF.

The chain carries TRBV30 and TRBJ2-4, with 13 bases aligning to TRBD2. V lost 4 bases, J lost 9 bases, and 12 bases stayed unmatched. The CDR3 length is 16 residues. CDR1 is GTSNPN, CDR2 SVGIG, per germline (reference sequence). This CDR3 reads CAWTELAGGPYGIQYF. The CDR3 region has the DNA TGTGCCTGGACCGAACTAGCGGGAGGGCCGTACGGCATTCAGTACTTC.

This chain links TRBV5-1 with TRBJ2-4; D gene unclear. The V end lost 3 bases, the J end lost 5 bases, and 12 bases lay between the germline ends. Germline CDR1 is SGHRS and CDR2 is YFSETQ. The CDR3 runs to 14 residues. The CDR3: CASSSGNVQNIQYF. CDR3 sequence (DNA): TGCGCCAGCAGCTCTGGTAATGTTCAAAACATTCAGTACTTC.

This clonotype was detected a few times. V is TRBV18 and J is TRBJ1-2, with TRBD1 matching 9 bases. This CDR3 region has 16 residues. CDR1 KGHSH and CDR2 LQKENI come from the germline V gene. After removal of 3 bases from V and 3 bases from J, the junction contained 8 bases not matched to a gene. The CDR3, as DNA: TGTGCCAGCTCACCGAAACAGGGGGCGTCGTACTATGGCTACACCTTC. Its translation is CASSPKQGASYYGYTF.

There are many counts of this clonotype. The chain links TRBV6-6 to TRBJ2-7; 7 bases are a match to TRBD1. CDR3 length: 15 residues. Germline lookup yields CDR1 MNHNY and CDR2 SVGAGI (reference sequence). With 0 bases clipped from V and 2 bases from J, the junction kept 4 bases outside the gene matches. Here the CDR3 reads CASSYSYRGTYEQYF. For the CDR3, the DNA is TGTGCCAGCAGTTACTCTTACAGGGGCACCTACGAGCAGTACTTC.

This clonotype has at least ten counts. The chain has TRBV28 and TRBJ1-1, with 8 bases fitting TRBD1. The CDR3 length is 15 residues. Germline-derived CDR1 and CDR2 are MDHEN and SYDVKM. J lost 4 bases, V lost 3 bases, and 7 bases had no gene match. Written as DNA, the CDR3 is TGTGCCAGCAGTTTGCAGGGGGCGCGTACCACTGAAGCTTTCTTT. Residues: CASSLQGARTTEAFF.

This clonotype was found a few times. This chain uses TRBV4-2 with TRBJ2-1, with 10 bases lining up with TRBD2. The CDR3 is 14 residues long. The germline V gene has CDR1 LGHNA and CDR2 YNFKEQ. The V and J ends lost 8 bases and 5 bases, in that order; junction bases with no gene match: 6. The DNA of the CDR3 is TGTGCCAGCCAAGCGGGAGGGCAAGACAATGAGCAGTTCTTC. It yields the protein CASQAGGQDNEQFF.